Shown below are 20 T cell receptor beta chains from a single sample sequenced in a study of T cell responses to AZD1222 COVID-19 vaccine. Method: immunoSEQ multiplex PCR; TCRdb's copy keeps in-frame clones and lacks some. Found here are more than 95,000 clones, approximately 90% of them singletons; the top ten hold around 7.2%. The sequencing here drew on peripheral blood, taken on day 0 of AZD1222 vaccination. These receptors all stem from an adult in good health.

This chain uses TRBV27 with TRBJ2-7; 9 positions match TRBD1. V was pared by 4 bases and J by 0 bases, with 4 bases of the junction left unmatched. The CDR3 length is 15 residues. Germline values: CDR1 MNHEY, CDR2 SMNVEV (reference sequence). CDR3 in DNA: TGTGCCAGCAGTTACCGACAGGGGGGCTCCTACGAGCAGTACTTC. This sequence encodes CASSYRQGGSYEQYF.

In its sample, this clone was seen a few times. The chain combines TRBV7-3 with TRBJ2-5; D tentatively fits TRBD1 or TRBD2 (5 bases each). The V and J ends lost 4 bases and 5 bases respectively, with 17 bases between them. Looked up from germline, CDR1 is SGHTA and CDR2 is FQGTGA. The CDR3 runs to 15 residues. The CDR3 bases are TGTGCCAGCAGCTCCCGGGACGGGCAGGTGGAGACCCAGTACTTC. It translates to CASSSRDGQVETQYF.

The gene calls are TRBV9 and TRBJ2-3; 7 nucleotides agree with TRBD1. CDR1 and CDR2 (germline): SGDLS, YYNGEE. The CDR3 is 16 amino acids. The ends lost 1 base at V and 1 base at J; junction bases unmatched: 6. The CDR3 loop is CASSVKGGDGTDTQYF. The CDR3 DNA reads TGTGCCAGCAGCGTAAAAGGGGGCGATGGCACAGATACGCAGTATTTT.

Only a few counts were recorded for this clone. V gene TRBV10-2 combines with J gene TRBJ1-1, with a tentative D call TRBD1 (6 bases). The CDR3 is 13 amino acids. Trimming removed 2 bases at V and 3 bases at J, with 7 bases between. Germline-derived CDR1 and CDR2 are WSHSY and SAAADI. The CDR3 here is CASSEGGHTEAFF. In DNA form, the CDR3 reads TGCGCCAGCAGTGAGGGGGGGCACACTGAAGCTTTCTTT.

The rearrangement joins TRBV6-5 to TRBJ2-7; D might be TRBD2 (6 bases). Germline V gene data show CDR1 as MNHEY and CDR2 as SVGAGI. Trimming took 6 bases from V and 2 from J, leaving 17 bases between them. CDR3 length equals 15 residues. The CDR3 nucleotides are TGTGCCAGCAGACATAAAGGAGGGCAGGCCTACGAGCAGTACTTC. Protein: CASRHKGGQAYEQYF.

The V and J genes are TRBV29-1 and TRBJ2-2; TRBD2 aligns across 10 bases. CDR3 length: 13 amino acids. Germline CDR1 reads SQVTM; CDR2 reads ANQGSEA. The V segment lost 6 bases and the J segment 7 bases; nucleotides outside the gene matches: 5. CDR3 nucleotides: TGCAGCGTCGGGAGCGGGAGGGGCGGGGAGCTGTTTTTT. Encoded protein: CSVGSGRGGELFF.

V gene TRBV5-1 combines with J gene TRBJ2-3; 9 nucleotides line up with TRBD2. Trimming removed 0 bases from V and 6 bases from J; junction bases left unmatched: 17. In germline, CDR1 is SGHRS, CDR2 YFSETQ. The CDR3 length is 19 residues. The CDR3 DNA reads as TGCGCCAGCAGCTTGGCTCCGGGGCTAGCGGGACGAGTGCCGGATACGCAGTATTTT. It codes for CASSLAPGLAGRVPDTQYF. The variable domain in full, completed from reference TRBV5-1 and TRBJ2-3, reads KAGVTQTPRYLIKTRGQQVTLSCSPISGHRSVSWYQQTPGQGLQFLFEYFSETQRNKGNFPGRFSGRQFSNSRSEMNVSTLELGDSALYLCASSLAPGLAGRVPDTQYFGPGTRLTVL.

Only one count was recorded for this clone. This rearrangement joins TRBV24-1 to TRBJ2-1; 13 bases match TRBD2. With 2 bases clipped from V and 4 bases from J, the junction kept 13 bases outside the gene matches. Per the germline V gene, CDR1 is KGHDR and CDR2 is SFDVKD. CDR3 length: 20 amino acids. The CDR3 here is CATSDYEAQGLAGLYNEQFF. CDR3 sequence (DNA): TGTGCCACCAGTGATTATGAGGCCCAGGGACTAGCGGGATTATACAATGAGCAGTTCTTC.

This chain connects TRBV9 to TRBJ2-1, with a tentative D call TRBD2 (6 bases). V was clipped by 4 bases and J by 3 bases, with 11 bases between them. Germline assignment: CDR1 SGDLS and CDR2 YYNGEE. This CDR3 comprises 14 residues. CDR3 residues: CASSRDSHYNEQFF. The DNA for the CDR3 is TGTGCCAGCAGCCGGGACTCTCACTACAATGAGCAGTTCTTC. Full variable domain (outside the CDR3, taken from reference TRBV9 and TRBJ2-1): DSGVTQTPKHLITATGQRVTLRCSPRSGDLSVYWYQQSLDQGLQFLIQYYNGEERAKGNILERFSAQQFPDLHSELNLSSLELGDSALYFCASSRDSHYNEQFFGPGTRLTVL.

The chain couples TRBV9 to TRBJ2-2, with TRBD1 matching 9 bases. Germline-derived CDR1 and CDR2 are SGDLS and YYNGEE. The junction had 7 bases not matched to a gene; V was cut back by 3 bases and J by 7 bases. This CDR3 region has 15 residues. The CDR3 sequence is CASSAPGQGVGELFF. The DNA for the CDR3 is TGTGCCAGCAGCGCCCCGGGACAGGGTGTCGGGGAGCTGTTTTTT.

This clone was seen a handful of times. This chain joins TRBV20-1 and TRBJ2-7; D tentatively reads TRBD1 or TRBD2 (5 bases each). Germline V gene data show CDR1 as DFQATT and CDR2 as SNEGSKA (reference sequence). CDR3 length: 15 residues. The V gene lost 6 bases and the J gene lost 0 bases, with 18 bases spanning the gap. CDR3 DNA sequence: TGCAGTGCCAGTCATTCGGTGGGGGTCTCCTACGAGCAGTACTTC. Its protein is CSASHSVGVSYEQYF.

The chain couples TRBV5-1 to TRBJ2-7, with 7 bases lining up with TRBD1. The CDR3 is 16 residues long. Trimming at V came to 4 bases and at J to 5 bases, leaving 15 bases not matched to a gene. Germline-derived CDR1 and CDR2 are SGHRS and YFSETQ. CDR3 loop: CASSTRTGGLLDEQYF. CDR3 DNA: TGCGCCAGCAGCACGCGGACAGGTGGCCTTTTGGACGAGCAGTACTTC.

This sequence joins TRBV5-6 and TRBJ1-1, with D maybe TRBD1 (5 bases). The CDR3 totals 15 residues. The V gene's germline CDR1 is SGHDT and CDR2 YYEEEE. V was clipped by 3 bases and J by 0 bases, with 12 bases between them. CDR3 nucleotide sequence: TGTGCCAGCAGCTGGGGGACGGGAATGAACACTGAAGCTTTCTTT. This translates into CASSWGTGMNTEAFF.

The gene calls are TRBV28 and TRBJ2-7; D unresolved. Germline CDR1 MDHEN, CDR2 SYDVKM. The V end lost 6 bases, the J end lost 4 bases, and 7 bases lay between the germline ends. This CDR3 has 11 residues. The DNA for the CDR3 is TGTGCCAGCAGGCTTAGTTACGAGCAGTACTTC. Translated: CASRLSYEQYF.

A few counts support this clone. The genes are TRBV18 and TRBJ2-3, with D unclear. The CDR3 consists of 16 residues. Germline V gives CDR1 KGHSH, CDR2 LQKENI. Trimming pared 0 bases from V and 3 bases from J, leaving 13 bases between. This chain's CDR3 is CASSPPLRSLTDTQYF. In nucleotides, the CDR3 is TGTGCCAGCTCACCACCCTTACGATCCCTTACAGATACGCAGTATTTT.

This chain links TRBV15 with TRBJ1-4; no clear D gene. The CDR3 is 13 amino acids. The V gene's germline CDR1 is LNHNV and CDR2 YYDKDF (reference sequence). The V gene lost 1 base and the J gene lost 5 bases, with 5 bases spanning the gap. The chain's CDR3 is CATSRAGNEKLFF. In nucleotides, the CDR3 is TGTGCCACCAGCAGAGCGGGCAATGAAAAACTGTTTTTT.

This clone was counted once. The rearrangement joins TRBV18 to TRBJ2-1; 9 nucleotides align to TRBD1. The V segment lost 3 bases and the J segment 7 bases; nucleotides outside the gene matches: 4. This CDR3 region has 14 residues. CDR1 and CDR2 (germline): KGHSH, LQKENI. As DNA, the CDR3 is TGTGCCAGCTCACCGAGACAGGGGGGGAATGAGCAGTTCTTC. It translates to CASSPRQGGNEQFF.

CDR3 region: CASSPGQGLIQYF. The CDR3 DNA sequence: TGTGCCAGCAGTCCGGGACAGGGTTTAATTCAGTACTTC. V gene TRBV6-5 combines with J gene TRBJ2-4; 9 nucleotides agree with TRBD1. The CDR3 runs to 13 residues. Germline CDR1 MNHEY, CDR2 SVGAGI. J was trimmed by 10 bases and V by 5 bases; bases with no gene match: 6.

The chain links TRBV5-1 to TRBJ2-7, with D perhaps TRBD1 (6 bases). The germline V gene encodes CDR1 SGHRS and CDR2 YFSETQ. V lost 5 bases, J lost 2 bases, and 14 bases lay in between. This CDR3 region has 14 residues. As DNA, the CDR3 is TGCGCCAGCAGGATGATACCAGGGGCCTACGAGCAGTACTTC. Its translation: CASRMIPGAYEQYF.

The chain combines TRBV6-1 with TRBJ1-2; D gene uncertain. The length of the CDR3 is 13 residues. Germline values: CDR1 MNHNS, CDR2 SASEGT. Trimming shortened V by 1 base and J by 5 bases, and 8 bases separated the two germline ends. The CDR3 DNA reads as TGTGCCAGCAGTGAAGAAGCAGGTTATGGCTACACCTTC. This encodes CASSEEAGYGYTF.